This section outlines one T cell receptor (beta chain) sequence together with its context. These data come from a study of cytomegalovirus exposure and HLA in healthy donors. Only in-frame clones appear in the TCRdb table, and some are missing; sequencing was by immunoSEQ multiplex PCR. This table holds over 200,000 clones, 70% to 90% found once. Trimming shortened V by 4 bases and J by 0 bases, and 12 bases separated the two germline ends. The CDR3 has 15 residues. CDR1 and CDR2 from the germline V gene are MNHNS and SASEGT. The chain couples TRBV6-1 to TRBJ1-2, with D unclear. Sample: PBMCs. The receptor was isolated from a woman younger than 30 in good health and CMV-seronegative. The CDR3 region is CASSVSHGSNYGYTF. CDR3 bases: TGTGCCAGCAGTGTTTCCCACGGTTCTAACTATGGCTACACCTTC.